This T cell receptor (beta chain) was found in a study of blood T cell repertoires in COVID-19. Across the study: Samples taken during acute and convalescent COVID-19 were collected in the United States, Italy and Spain.

Sequencing was performed with immunoSEQ multiplex PCR; in TCRdb, only in-frame clones are kept and a portion is missing. The table records about 170,000 clones, 89% of them present only once. Donors were grouped by their self-reported clinical history. Unmatched junction bases numbered 7, after V lost 6 bases and J lost 6 bases. Germline CDR1 and CDR2: GTSNPN and SVGIG (reference sequence). The CDR3 length is 12 residues. The sequence came from a woman between 18 and 29 years old who had recovered from COVID-19. Sequencing used PBMCs or T cells enriched from blood (not recorded which). The chain links TRBV30 to TRBJ1-2; 7 bases line up with TRBD1. CDR3 nucleotide sequence: TGTGCCTGCCGAGGGGGCCTCCATGGCTACACCTTC. This translates into CACRGGLHGYTF.